The 27 T cell receptor beta chains presented below share a single source sample, sequenced in a study of cytomegalovirus exposure and HLA in healthy donors. Only in-frame clones appear in the TCRdb table, and some are missing; sequencing was by immunoSEQ multiplex PCR. The sample lists tens of thousands of clones, 90% to 95% occurring once. Sequenced sample: PBMCs. These receptors originate from a woman aged 18-30 years in good health and CMV-seronegative.

The chain couples TRBV2 to TRBJ1-1; D unclear. The CDR3 sequence is 15 residues long. In germline, CDR1 is SNHLY, CDR2 FYNNEI. The V gene lost 2 bases and the J gene lost 8 bases, with 18 bases spanning the gap. DNA for the CDR3: TGTGCCAGCAGTGAACTCTCGGGATTGTCGCGAGAAGCTTTCTTT. It translates to CASSELSGLSREAFF.

The chain uses TRBV30 and TRBJ1-6; the D gene is possibly TRBD1 (5 bases). The CDR3 has 15 residues. The germline V and J ends were trimmed by 0 bases and 7 bases, with 13 bases remaining between them. Germline CDR1 and CDR2: GTSNPN and SVGIG (reference sequence). CDR3 loop: CAWSVISGLNSPLHF. The CDR3 DNA reads TGTGCCTGGAGTGTAATATCAGGGTTAAATTCACCCCTCCACTTT.

CDR3 bases: TGCGCCAGGGGCTTACTAGCGGGGGGGCCCAATGAGCAGTTCTTC. This encodes CARGLLAGGPNEQFF. The chain has TRBV10-1 and TRBJ2-1; TRBD2 matches at 13 bases. The CDR3 is made up of 15 amino acids. V shed 9 bases and J 6 bases; nucleotides not matched to a gene: 8. Germline-derived CDR1 and CDR2 are WNHNN and SYGVQD (reference sequence).

This clone appeared a single time. The CDR3 nucleotides read TGCGCCAGCGGGACAGGGGGCGGAACAGATACGCAGTATTTT. This sequence encodes CASGTGGGTDTQYF. J is TRBJ2-3 and V is TRBV5-1; 12 nucleotides align to TRBD1. Germline CDR1 and CDR2: SGHRS and YFSETQ. This CDR3 region has 14 residues. After removal of 7 bases from V and 3 bases from J, the junction contained 3 bases not matched to a gene.

The V call is TRBV6-1, the J call TRBJ2-7, with D maybe TRBD2 (6 bases). V was shortened by 10 bases and J by 2 bases, with 12 bases between the two germline ends. The V gene's germline CDR1 is MNHNS and CDR2 SASEGT. The CDR3 is made up of 12 amino acids. The CDR3 nucleotides read TGTGCCATCGTGGGGGGACCCTACGAGCAGTACTTC. This sequence encodes CAIVGGPYEQYF.

V and J are TRBV18 and TRBJ1-4, with D uncertain. V lost 3 bases and J lost 0, with 8 bases in between. This CDR3 spans 15 amino acids. CDR1 is KGHSH, CDR2 LQKENI, per germline. The CDR3 DNA reads as TGTGCCAGCTCACCGGCGGGAGCAACTAATGAAAAACTGTTTTTT. It codes for CASSPAGATNEKLFF.

This clone was found once. This chain links TRBV7-3 with TRBJ1-2; 12 bases line up with TRBD1. V shed 0 bases, J shed 8 bases, and the junction held 16 bases outside the gene matches. CDR1 and CDR2 from the germline V gene are SGHTA and FQGTGA. The CDR3 totals 19 residues. DNA for the CDR3: TGTGCCAGCAGCTTAACTCCGGGACAGGGGGCCTCGCTTTTGGGAGGCTACACCTTC. It is translated as CASSLTPGQGASLLGGYTF.

The chain has TRBV6-6 and TRBJ2-5, with 10 positions matching TRBD1. This CDR3 is built from 16 residues. Trimming at V came to 2 bases and at J to 5 bases, leaving 8 bases not matched to a gene. In germline, CDR1 is MNHNY, CDR2 SVGAGI (reference sequence). Here the CDR3 DNA reads TGTGCCAGCAGTTACACCGGACAGGGGGGTCGGGAGACCCAGTACTTC. This encodes CASSYTGQGGRETQYF.

The rearrangement uses TRBV14 and TRBJ2-2, with D unresolved. Germline lookup yields CDR1 SGHDN and CDR2 FVKESK. CDR3 size: 14 residues. Trimming took 1 base from V and 5 from J, leaving 8 bases between them. The CDR3 nucleotides read TGTGCCAGCAGCCAAGTTCCCAGTACCGGGGAGCTGTTTTTT. Protein sequence: CASSQVPSTGELFF.

The chain has TRBV9 and TRBJ2-1; 9 bases are a match to TRBD1. This CDR3 spans 15 amino acids. Germline V gene data show CDR1 as SGDLS and CDR2 as YYNGEE. The V gene end was trimmed by 3 bases and the J gene end by 4 bases; junction bases not matched to a gene: 5. CDR3 coding DNA: TGTGCCAGCAGCGCGGACAGGGGTGGGTACAATGAGCAGTTCTTC. Translating it yields CASSADRGGYNEQFF.

V gene TRBV18 combines with J gene TRBJ2-1; D possibly corresponds to TRBD2 (5 bases). The CDR3 sequence is 14 residues long. Germline V CDR1 and CDR2: KGHSH, LQKENI. V lost 3 bases, J lost 7 bases, and 13 bases lay in between. For the CDR3, the DNA is TGTGCCAGCTCACCTCCACCAAGAGGGAATGAGCAGTTCTTC. It yields the protein CASSPPPRGNEQFF.

The chain carries TRBV7-9 and TRBJ1-3, with a possible D match to TRBD1 (5 bases). CDR1 and CDR2 (germline): SEHNR, FQNEAQ (reference sequence). The CDR3 is 14 amino acids. Trimming stripped 2 bases from V and 8 bases from J, with 13 bases between. Written as DNA, the CDR3 is TGTGCCAGCAGCTTACCAGGGTTGTCGGACACCATATATTTT. The encoded protein is CASSLPGLSDTIYF. Complete variable domain (other parts from reference TRBV7-9 and TRBJ1-3): DTGVSQNPRHKITKRGQNVTFRCDPISEHNRLYWYRQTLGQGPEFLTYFQNEAQLEKSRLLSDRFSAERPKGSFSTLEIQRTEQGDSAMYLCASSLPGLSDTIYFGEGSWLTVV.

J is TRBJ1-5 and V is TRBV7-9, with D maybe TRBD1 (6 bases). This CDR3 spans 14 amino acids. The V end was cut by 5 bases, the J end by 7 bases, with 15 bases between. Germline CDR1 is SEHNR and CDR2 is FQNEAQ (reference sequence). This CDR3 is CASSPTGFRQPQHF. In DNA, the CDR3 is TGTGCCAGCAGCCCGACAGGTTTCAGGCAGCCCCAGCATTTT.

This sequence joins TRBV27 and TRBJ2-7; possible D gene TRBD1, 5 bases. The germline V and J ends were trimmed by 0 bases and 3 bases, with 9 bases remaining between them. The CDR3 runs 14 residues. CDR1 and CDR2 from the germline V gene are MNHEY and SMNVEV (reference sequence). DNA of the CDR3: TGTGCCAGCAGTTTATCCCAGGGAAGCTACGAGCAGTACTTC. Its translation is CASSLSQGSYEQYF.

This clone was counted a single time. The chain combines TRBV5-1 with TRBJ1-2, with D tentatively TRBD1 (6 bases). V lost 1 base and J 3 bases, leaving 19 bases between the germline ends. The CDR3 is 17 amino acids. Looked up from germline, CDR1 is SGHRS and CDR2 is YFSETQ. The CDR3 sequence: CASSLNTGPPGDYGYTF. The CDR3 DNA follows: TGCGCCAGCAGCTTGAATACAGGGCCTCCTGGGGACTATGGCTACACCTTC.

The chain has TRBV7-9 and TRBJ1-1; D gene uncertain. The CDR3 consists of 15 residues. CDR1 and CDR2 from the germline V gene are SEHNR and FQNEAQ (reference sequence). Trimming left V 5 bases short and J 1 base short, with 14 bases between. The CDR3 reads CASSPTGSANTEAFF. The CDR3 DNA sequence: TGTGCCAGCAGCCCTACGGGATCAGCGAACACTGAAGCTTTCTTT.

The CDR3 reads CASGPQGAGTDTQYF. CDR3 coding DNA: TGTGCCAGTGGGCCCCAGGGTGCGGGCACAGATACGCAGTATTTT. The V and J genes are TRBV19 and TRBJ2-3, with D perhaps TRBD1 (5 bases). Trimming stripped 8 bases from V and 1 base from J, with 16 bases between. This CDR3 has 15 amino acids. The germline V gene has CDR1 LNHDA and CDR2 SQIVND (reference sequence).

The V call is TRBV27, the J call TRBJ1-5; D may be TRBD1 (5 bases). The CDR3 length is 17 residues. Trimming removed 0 bases at V and 0 bases at J, with 12 bases between. Germline CDR1 MNHEY, CDR2 SMNVEV (reference sequence). The CDR3 protein is CASSLSTETYSNQPQHF. DNA for the CDR3: TGTGCCAGCAGTTTATCGACAGAAACTTATAGCAATCAGCCCCAGCATTTT.

CDR3 in amino acids: CALHSGTDHQNTIYF. CDR3 nucleotides: TGTGCCTTACACTCCGGGACAGACCATCAAAACACCATATATTTT. The chain carries TRBV5-4 and TRBJ1-3; 7 positions agree with TRBD1. V lost 10 bases, J lost 6 bases, and 16 bases stayed unmatched. Germline CDR1 SGHNT, CDR2 YYREEE (reference sequence). The CDR3 length is 15 residues.

V and J are TRBV9 and TRBJ2-3; no firm D call. CDR3 length equals 14 residues. Trimming cost V 4 bases and J 0 bases, with 9 bases left between them. Germline V gives CDR1 SGDLS, CDR2 YYNGEE. CDR3 residues: CASSSLASTDTQYF. The CDR3 DNA is TGTGCCAGCAGCTCCTTAGCTAGCACAGATACGCAGTATTTT.

V and J are TRBV4-2 and TRBJ2-1; 9 nucleotides line up with TRBD1. Germline V gene lookup returns CDR1 LGHNA and CDR2 YNFKEQ. V dropped 3 bases and J dropped 7; count of bases not matched to a gene: 10. This CDR3 is 16 amino acids long. CDR3 bases: TGTGCCAGCAGCCAGGAGCCGGGACAGGGTTATAATGAGCAGTTCTTC. Its protein product is CASSQEPGQGYNEQFF.

V and J are TRBV29-1 and TRBJ1-2; no firm D call. The germline gives CDR1 SQVTM, CDR2 ANQGSEA. The length of the CDR3 is 15 residues. V was cut by 4 bases and J by 3 bases, with 18 bases left in between. In nucleotides, the CDR3 is TGCAGCGTTGGCGCGGCCGACCCAGAGGACTATGGCTACACCTTC. Encoded protein: CSVGAADPEDYGYTF.

V and J are TRBV28 and TRBJ2-1; 9 bases are a match to TRBD2. The germline gives CDR1 MDHEN, CDR2 SYDVKM. The CDR3 length is 16 residues. The trim removed 5 bases at V and 7 bases at J, leaving 12 bases unmatched. The CDR3 sequence: CASSAPQAGGRNEQFF. The CDR3 DNA sequence: TGTGCCAGCAGTGCCCCCCAGGCGGGGGGGAGGAATGAGCAGTTCTTC.

The chain joins TRBV29-1 to TRBJ1-1; unclear D gene. The CDR3 is 11 amino acids. Germline V gives CDR1 SQVTM, CDR2 ANQGSEA. The chain's CDR3 is CTGRGVSEAFF. The CDR3 DNA is TGCACCGGCCGGGGAGTCTCTGAAGCTTTCTTT.

V usage is TRBV25-1 and J usage is TRBJ1-1; possible D gene TRBD1, 5 bases. The CDR3 extends over 16 amino acids. Trimming pared 2 bases from V and 2 bases from J, leaving 15 bases between. Germline V gives CDR1 MGHDK, CDR2 SYGVNS. This CDR3 reads CASSETIRRGNTEAFF. CDR3 in DNA: TGTGCCAGCAGTGAAACGATACGGAGGGGAAACACTGAAGCTTTCTTT.

This sequence joins TRBV28 and TRBJ1-2, with 11 bases that match TRBD1. This CDR3 has 14 residues. Germline values: CDR1 MDHEN, CDR2 SYDVKM. J gave up 7 bases and V 7 bases, and 8 bases lay outside the gene matches. The CDR3 DNA reads TGTGCCAGCAAAATGGGGGACAGGGGGTCTGGCTACACCTTC. Amino acids: CASKMGDRGSGYTF.

The chain employs TRBV2 and TRBJ2-1; 8 bases match TRBD2. CDR1 is SNHLY and CDR2 is FYNNEI in the germline V gene. CDR3 length: 15 amino acids. With 7 bases clipped from V and 4 bases from J, the junction kept 9 bases outside the gene matches. The CDR3 nucleotides read TGTGCCAGCACCGAACGGGGGGGCGTTTACAATGAGCAGTTCTTC. It is translated as CASTERGGVYNEQFF.